Listed here are 24 T cell receptor beta chains from one sample, sequenced in a study of cytomegalovirus exposure and HLA in healthy donors. It was with 60 Vbeta and 13 Jbeta primers that the PCR ran. Profiled with immunoSEQ multiplex PCR; TCRdb holds only in-frame clones, not every one. The repertoire holds around 170,000 clones, with 80% to 85% as singletons. The material sequenced was PBMCs. These receptor sequences come from a man aged 40-49 years in good health and CMV-seropositive.

This chain joins TRBV6-4 and TRBJ2-1, with 7 bases lining up with TRBD1. V was pared by 7 bases and J by 14 bases, with 14 bases of the junction left unmatched. The CDR3 runs 13 residues. Germline V gene lookup returns CDR1 MRHNA and CDR2 SNTAGT. The CDR3 spells CASKVDREDGKFF. The CDR3 coding sequence is TGTGCCAGCAAAGTTGACAGGGAAGATGGTAAGTTCTTC.

The CDR3 region is CASRASGGFQETQYF. The CDR3 nucleotides are TGTGCCAGCAGAGCTAGCGGGGGCTTCCAAGAGACCCAGTACTTC. The rearrangement uses TRBV27 and TRBJ2-5, with TRBD2 matching 10 bases. V trimming: 6 bases; J trimming: 1 base; junction bases outside the gene matches: 5. Germline values: CDR1 MNHEY, CDR2 SMNVEV (reference sequence). The CDR3 contains 15 residues.

V usage is TRBV7-2 and J usage is TRBJ2-7; D is unclear. The CDR3 length is 12 residues. V was clipped by 1 base and J by 6 bases, with 7 bases between them. Germline loops: CDR1 SGHTA, CDR2 FQGNSA. As DNA, the CDR3 is TGTGCCAGCAGCTTAGGAGGAGCCGAGCAGTACTTC. Translated, it gives CASSLGGAEQYF.

This chain uses TRBV7-2 with TRBJ1-3, with a tentative D call TRBD1 (5 bases). V lost 4 bases to trimming and J lost 8 bases, with 9 bases between them. There are 12 residues in the CDR3. Germline CDR1 and CDR2: SGHTA and FQGNSA. As DNA, the CDR3 is TGTGCCAGCAGCTCCCAAGGGGACACCATATATTTT. Amino acid sequence: CASSSQGDTIYF.

This clone was recorded a few times. V is TRBV23-1 and J is TRBJ1-5; D possibly corresponds to TRBD1 (5 bases). TRBV23-1 is classed as an ORF, of uncertain function. The CDR3 spans 15 residues. Trimming removed 3 bases from V and 7 bases from J, with 16 bases in between. The CDR3 loop is CASSQGRTSGQPQHF. CDR3 in DNA: TGCGCCAGCAGTCAGGGGCGGACATCAGGGCAGCCCCAGCATTTT.

The chain is built from TRBV7-3 and TRBJ2-2, with a weak D call TRBD2 (6 bases). This CDR3 has 15 amino acids. Trimming removed 5 bases at V and 7 bases at J, with 17 bases between. Germline values: CDR1 SGHTA, CDR2 FQGTGA. CDR3 sequence reads: CASSHWAGQGGELFF. CDR3 nucleotide sequence: TGTGCCAGCAGCCATTGGGCGGGGCAGGGCGGGGAGCTGTTTTTT. The full variable domain, rest sourced from reference TRBV7-3 and TRBJ2-2, is GAGVSQTPSNKVTEKGKYVELRCDPISGHTALYWYRQSLGQGPEFLIYFQGTGAADDSGLPNDRFFAVRPEGSVSTLKIQRTERGDSAVYLCASSHWAGQGGELFFGEGSRLTVL.

The chain uses TRBV30 and TRBJ2-7; D possibly corresponds to TRBD2 (6 bases). Germline lookup yields CDR1 GTSNPN and CDR2 SVGIG (reference sequence). The CDR3 has 14 residues. The V end lost 0 bases, the J end lost 5 bases, and 14 bases lay between the germline ends. The CDR3 sequence: CAWSVWASAHEQYF. The DNA for the CDR3 is TGTGCCTGGAGTGTATGGGCTAGCGCCCACGAGCAGTACTTC.

This clone occurred a few times. J is TRBJ1-5 and V is TRBV6-6; tentatively, D is TRBD1 (5 bases). V was clipped by 0 bases and J by 3 bases, with 12 bases between them. This CDR3 comprises 16 residues. Germline V CDR1 and CDR2: MNHNY, SVGAGI (reference sequence). DNA for the CDR3: TGTGCCAGCAGTTACTCCGCCGGGGGTTACAATCAGCCCCAGCATTTT. Amino acid sequence: CASSYSAGGYNQPQHF.

This clone was detected a few times. The chain combines TRBV9 with TRBJ2-2; no definite D call. V gave up 4 bases and J gave up 0 bases, with 7 bases separating them. Germline loops: CDR1 SGDLS, CDR2 YYNGEE. This CDR3 comprises 14 residues. CDR3 loop: CASSPTANTGELFF. CDR3 nucleotide sequence: TGTGCCAGCAGCCCTACAGCGAACACCGGGGAGCTGTTTTTT.

The CDR3 coding sequence is TGTGCCAGCAGTGGGGGCAGGATCTATGGCTACACCTTC. Protein sequence: CASSGGRIYGYTF. The rearrangement links TRBV28 to TRBJ1-2; tentatively, D is TRBD1 (6 bases). From germline, CDR1 is MDHEN and CDR2 SYDVKM. V was clipped by 5 bases and J by 4 bases, with 11 bases between them. This CDR3 has 13 amino acids.

This clone came up once. The chain recombines TRBV5-1 with TRBJ2-7; 10 positions match TRBD1. V was clipped by 4 bases and J by 2 bases; unmatched bases: 3. CDR1 is SGHRS, CDR2 YFSETQ, per germline. The CDR3 length is 14 residues. CDR3 DNA sequence: TGCGCCAGCAGCAGGGACAGGGGAACCTACGAGCAGTACTTC. It specifies CASSRDRGTYEQYF.

The chain couples TRBV7-9 to TRBJ2-5, with 10 bases aligning to TRBD1. V dropped 6 bases and J dropped 5; count of bases not matched to a gene: 3. The germline V gene encodes CDR1 SEHNR and CDR2 FQNEAQ (reference sequence). The CDR3 runs 13 residues. CDR3 bases: TGTGCCAGCAGAACGGGACAGGGGGAGACCCAGTACTTC. Amino acid sequence: CASRTGQGETQYF.

The chain has TRBV13 and TRBJ1-4, with TRBD1 as a possible D gene (6 bases). Trimming shortened V by 5 bases and J by 7 bases, and 11 bases separated the two germline ends. The CDR3 length is 13 residues. Germline lookup yields CDR1 PRHDT and CDR2 FYEKMQ (reference sequence). CDR3 DNA: TGTGCCAGCAGCGACCGGGGGGCTGAAAAACTGTTTTTT. This encodes CASSDRGAEKLFF. Combining the CDR3 with reference TRBV13 and TRBJ1-4 gives the whole variable domain AAGVIQSPRHLIKEKRETATLKCYPIPRHDTVYWYQQGPGQDPQFLISFYEKMQSDKGSIPDRFSAQQFSDYHSELNMSSLELGDSALYFCASSDRGAEKLFFGSGTQLSVL.

CDR3 DNA sequence: TGCGCCAGCAGCTTGACAGGGGGGACTTACGAGGAGCAGTACTTC. Its protein product is CASSLTGGTYEEQYF. The chain combines TRBV5-1 with TRBJ2-7; TRBD1 matches 8 bases. The trim removed 1 base at V and 7 bases at J, leaving 10 bases unmatched. This CDR3 has 15 amino acids. Per the germline V gene, CDR1 is SGHRS and CDR2 is YFSETQ.

This chain connects TRBV4-2 to TRBJ2-7, with 13 nucleotides matching TRBD2. CDR1 and CDR2 from the germline V gene are LGHNA and YNFKEQ. The V segment lost 1 base and the J segment 0 bases; nucleotides outside the gene matches: 3. The CDR3 totals 17 residues. This chain's CDR3 is CASSQVRTSGGSYEQYF. CDR3 nucleotide sequence: TGTGCCAGCAGCCAAGTCAGGACTAGCGGGGGCTCCTACGAGCAGTACTTC.

The rearrangement uses TRBV27 and TRBJ2-7; weak D call: TRBD2 (6 bases). V shed 4 bases and J shed 0 bases, with 13 bases lying between them. The CDR3 spans 15 residues. CDR1 and CDR2 (germline): MNHEY, SMNVEV (reference sequence). This CDR3 reads CASSYNAGFSYEQYF. As DNA, the CDR3 is TGTGCCAGCAGTTATAACGCGGGGTTCTCCTACGAGCAGTACTTC.

This clone was seen just once. The V gene is TRBV5-1, the J gene TRBJ2-5, with 13 bases fitting TRBD2. The CDR3 is made up of 16 amino acids. CDR1 SGHRS and CDR2 YFSETQ come from the germline V gene. The V and J ends lost 4 bases and 7 bases, in that order; junction bases with no gene match: 10. The CDR3 is CASSGTSGTGSGTQYF. As DNA, the CDR3 is TGCGCCAGCAGCGGGACTAGCGGGACTGGATCAGGGACCCAGTACTTC. The whole variable domain, remainder taken from reference TRBV5-1 and TRBJ2-5, is KAGVTQTPRYLIKTRGQQVTLSCSPISGHRSVSWYQQTPGQGLQFLFEYFSETQRNKGNFPGRFSGRQFSNSRSEMNVSTLELGDSALYLCASSGTSGTGSGTQYFGPGTRLLVL.

The CDR3 loop is CASSLLVGGGDTEAFF. Written as DNA, the CDR3 is TGTGCCAGCTCCCTGCTGGTAGGGGGAGGGGACACTGAAGCTTTCTTT. The chain uses TRBV18 and TRBJ1-1; D possibly corresponds to TRBD1 (6 bases). Germline V gene lookup returns CDR1 KGHSH and CDR2 LQKENI. The CDR3 totals 16 residues. Deletions cut 6 bases from V and 3 bases from J, with 20 bases between.

The V call is TRBV6-4, the J call TRBJ2-1; 8 bases line up with TRBD1. V shed 6 bases and J 4 bases; nucleotides not matched to a gene: 17. Germline V gene lookup returns CDR1 MRHNA and CDR2 SNTAGT. The CDR3 sequence is 18 residues long. The CDR3 nucleotides read TGTGCCAGCAGCAACTACCATACAGGGGGAGGCCATTACAATGAGCAGTTCTTC. Its translation is CASSNYHTGGGHYNEQFF.

The chain joins TRBV5-1 to TRBJ2-1, with a tentative D call TRBD2 (6 bases). The length of the CDR3 is 14 residues. Germline-derived CDR1 and CDR2 are SGHRS and YFSETQ. V gave up 0 bases and J gave up 6 bases, with 10 bases separating them. CDR3 nucleotide sequence: TGCGCCAGCAGCTTGGTTGGGGGGATCAATGAGCAGTTCTTC. Its protein product is CASSLVGGINEQFF. The entire variable domain, with the rest obtained from reference TRBV5-1 and TRBJ2-1, is as follows: KAGVTQTPRYLIKTRGQQVTLSCSPISGHRSVSWYQQTPGQGLQFLFEYFSETQRNKGNFPGRFSGRQFSNSRSEMNVSTLELGDSALYLCASSLVGGINEQFFGPGTRLTVL.

The chain is built from TRBV7-2 and TRBJ1-4; D is uncertain. The CDR3 sequence is 18 residues long. Germline loops: CDR1 SGHTA, CDR2 FQGNSA. The germline V and J ends were trimmed by 2 bases and 5 bases, with 21 bases remaining between them. CDR3 nucleotide sequence: TGTGCCAGCAGCTTATCCGGGTCGTCGCCGCGTTGGAATGAAAAACTGTTTTTT. It yields the protein CASSLSGSSPRWNEKLFF.

The chain employs TRBV19 and TRBJ2-7; TRBD2 matches at 9 bases. CDR3 length: 15 amino acids. The V gene's germline CDR1 is LNHDA and CDR2 SQIVND (reference sequence). Trimming took 4 bases from V and 0 from J; bases not matched to a gene: 4. The CDR3 is CASSTAGGYSYEQYF. CDR3 bases: TGTGCCAGTAGTACAGCGGGGGGCTACTCCTACGAGCAGTACTTC.

This rearrangement joins TRBV27 to TRBJ2-1; maybe TRBD1 (5 bases). The V and J ends lost 5 bases and 8 bases respectively, with 10 bases between them. Germline CDR1 is MNHEY and CDR2 is SMNVEV (reference sequence). CDR3 length: 12 amino acids. The CDR3 sequence: CASSPWGDEQFF. The CDR3 nucleotides read TGTGCCAGCAGTCCCTGGGGCGATGAGCAGTTCTTC.

CDR3 bases: TGTGCCAGCAGCAGAGACAGGAACACCGGGGAGCTGTTTTTT. Its translation: CASSRDRNTGELFF. The V call is TRBV11-3, the J call TRBJ2-2; possible D gene TRBD1, 5 bases. The CDR3 extends over 14 amino acids. The germline CDR1 and CDR2 sequences are SGHNT and YENEEA. Trimming pared 5 bases from V and 1 base from J, leaving 8 bases between. Complete variable domain (other parts from reference TRBV11-3 and TRBJ2-2): EAGVVQSPRYKIIEKKQPVAFWCNPISGHNTLYWYLQNLGQGPELLIRYENEEAVDDSQLPKDRFSAERLKGVDSTLKIQPAELGDSAVYLCASSRDRNTGELFFGEGSRLTVL.